The present T cell receptor beta chain was sequenced within a study of molecular identifiers for immune sequencing clone quantification. Study results and caveats: Shared barcodes on identical TCR molecules could underestimate the sizes of highly expanded clones. Whereas clones above 20 RNA copies held under 1% of naive-cell molecules, they held over 98% of effector molecules.

CDR1 MGHRA and CDR2 YSYEKL come from the germline V gene. The V end was cut by 4 bases, the J end by 8 bases, with 15 bases between. The CDR3 totals 14 residues. Both previously described methods and listed TCR primers were employed to make bulk TCR libraries. TCRdb reprocessed the PCR reads via MiXCR and lists one record per CDR3 protein. The table shows approximately 63,000 distinct CDR3 sequences, with about a fifth occurring only once. This clonotype was detected many times. Its cognate antigen is unknown. Naive CD8 T cells were sorted as CD8+CD4-CCR7+CD45RA+. This receptor was identified in a human donor in good health. Some libraries in this study had Jurkat cell RNA spiked in. The chain recombines TRBV4-1 with TRBJ2-1; tentative D call: TRBD1 (5 bases). Sequencing input: naive CD8+ T cells from blood, with Jurkat cell RNA spiked in. The subset: FACS-sorted CD8+CD4-CCR7+CD45RA+ naive T cells. CDR3 in DNA: TGCGCCAGCAGCCTTATTTTGGGGCCTGATGAGCAGTTCTTC. Its protein is CASSLILGPDEQFF.